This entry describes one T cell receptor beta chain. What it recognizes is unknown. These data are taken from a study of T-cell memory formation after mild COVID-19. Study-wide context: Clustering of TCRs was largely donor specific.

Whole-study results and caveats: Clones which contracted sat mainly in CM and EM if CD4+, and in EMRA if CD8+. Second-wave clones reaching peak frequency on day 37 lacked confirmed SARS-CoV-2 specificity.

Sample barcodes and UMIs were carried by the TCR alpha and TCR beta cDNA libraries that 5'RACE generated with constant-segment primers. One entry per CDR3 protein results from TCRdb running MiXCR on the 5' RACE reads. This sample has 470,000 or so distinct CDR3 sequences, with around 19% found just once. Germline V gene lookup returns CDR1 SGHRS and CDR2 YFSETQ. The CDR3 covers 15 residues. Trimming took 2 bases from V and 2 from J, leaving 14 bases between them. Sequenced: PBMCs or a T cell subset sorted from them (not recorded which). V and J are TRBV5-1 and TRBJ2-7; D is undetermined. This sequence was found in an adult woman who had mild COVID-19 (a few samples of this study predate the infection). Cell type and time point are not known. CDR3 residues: CASSFTGHTTYEQYF. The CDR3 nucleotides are TGCGCCAGCAGCTTCACGGGCCACACAACCTACGAGCAGTACTTC.